Listed here are 25 T cell receptor beta chains from one sample, sequenced in a study of long-term antiretroviral therapy in people with HIV. Version v3.0 of the immunoSEQ assay ran at survey level. Only in-frame clones appear in the TCRdb table, and some are missing; sequencing was by immunoSEQ multiplex PCR. Of under 45,000 clones detected, roughly 81% appear once; the ten largest clones hold approximately 4.8%. Sequenced material: unsorted PBMCs, taken just over 2.7 years before starting antiretroviral therapy. These TCRs come from a woman aged 25 to 45 with HIV.

This chain links TRBV5-1 with TRBJ1-2; tentative D call: TRBD1 (5 bases). This CDR3 comprises 16 residues. Germline V gene sequence: CDR1 SGHRS, CDR2 YFSETQ. Trimming removed 0 bases at V and 4 bases at J, with 16 bases between. Written as DNA, the CDR3 is TGCGCCAGCAGCTTGGCCGGCGGACACCCTCGCTATGGCTACACCTTC. Protein product: CASSLAGGHPRYGYTF.

The chain combines TRBV6-1 with TRBJ2-3, with D perhaps matching TRBD1 (6 bases). The CDR3 totals 15 residues. V was trimmed by 4 bases and J by 1 base, leaving 12 bases between them. CDR1 is MNHNS and CDR2 is SASEGT in the germline V gene. For the CDR3, the DNA is TGTGCCAGCAGTGCGCTACAGGGCGGCACAGATACGCAGTATTTT. As protein: CASSALQGGTDTQYF.

This chain uses TRBV9 with TRBJ1-1; D not certain. Germline CDR1 reads SGDLS; CDR2 reads YYNGEE. Trimming left V 3 bases short and J 2 bases short, with 11 bases between. This CDR3 has 14 residues. The CDR3 here is CASSALGVNTEAFF. CDR3 DNA: TGTGCCAGCAGCGCACTCGGGGTCAACACTGAAGCTTTCTTT. Using reference TRBV9 and TRBJ1-1 for the parts outside the CDR3, the full variable domain is DSGVTQTPKHLITATGQRVTLRCSPRSGDLSVYWYQQSLDQGLQFLIQYYNGEERAKGNILERFSAQQFPDLHSELNLSSLELGDSALYFCASSALGVNTEAFFGQGTRLTVV.

The rearrangement joins TRBV2 to TRBJ2-5, with a tentative D call TRBD2 (7 bases). The CDR3 covers 13 residues. From germline, CDR1 is SNHLY and CDR2 FYNNEI. With 3 bases removed from V and 7 bases from J, the gap between germline ends came to 12 bases. CDR3 sequence: CASSEGGGATQYF. The CDR3 nucleotides are TGTGCCAGCAGTGAGGGCGGGGGCGCGACCCAGTACTTC.

The rearrangement links TRBV7-8 to TRBJ2-1; 8 bases line up with TRBD1. Trimming at V came to 4 bases and at J to 4 bases, leaving 3 bases not matched to a gene. The CDR3 contains 14 residues. Germline lookup yields CDR1 SGHVS and CDR2 FQNEAQ. Here the CDR3 reads CASSSGQVYNEQFF. CDR3 sequence (DNA): TGTGCCAGCAGCTCGGGACAGGTGTACAATGAGCAGTTCTTC.

This rearrangement joins TRBV27 to TRBJ2-7; 7 bases match TRBD1. CDR3 length: 16 residues. The germline gives CDR1 MNHEY, CDR2 SMNVEV (reference sequence). The J segment lost 3 bases and the V segment lost 0 bases, leaving 8 bases of the junction unmatched. CDR3 nucleotides: TGTGCCAGCAGTTTATCCGCGACAGGGTACCTCTACGAGCAGTACTTC. It translates to CASSLSATGYLYEQYF.

This chain joins TRBV6-1 and TRBJ2-2, with 7 bases fitting TRBD1. The germline V gene has CDR1 MNHNS and CDR2 SASEGT. V shed 0 bases, J shed 6 bases, and the junction held 4 bases outside the gene matches. The CDR3 loop spans 15 amino acids. The CDR3 coding sequence is TGTGCCAGCAGTGAAGCCTCCGGACAGGCCGGGGAGCTGTTTTTT. The encoded protein is CASSEASGQAGELFF.

The chain couples TRBV4-2 to TRBJ2-3; 7 bases are a match to TRBD1. The V gene's germline CDR1 is LGHNA and CDR2 YNFKEQ. The CDR3 totals 17 residues. V lost 0 bases and J lost 3; bases outside the gene matches: 9. The CDR3 is CASSQDPTGRLTDTQYF. The CDR3 bases are TGTGCCAGCAGCCAAGACCCGACAGGGAGACTTACAGATACGCAGTATTTT.

V usage is TRBV5-6 and J usage is TRBJ2-7; D not resolved. This CDR3 contains 14 residues. Germline V gene data show CDR1 as SGHDT and CDR2 as YYEEEE. With 0 bases removed from V and 6 bases from J, the gap between germline ends came to 13 bases. CDR3 nucleotide sequence: TGTGCCAGCAGCTTGGGCCAGGTACTTGGCGAGCAGTACTTC. Translation gives CASSLGQVLGEQYF.

The chain is built from TRBV5-1 and TRBJ1-4; TRBD1 is a possible D gene (6 bases). The CDR3 has 14 residues. CDR1 is SGHRS and CDR2 is YFSETQ in the germline V gene. V was trimmed by 4 bases and J by 6 bases, leaving 13 bases between them. The CDR3 bases are TGCGCCAGCAGCAAAACAGGGATGGATGAAAAACTGTTTTTT. As protein: CASSKTGMDEKLFF.

Only one count was recorded for this clone. V and J are TRBV15 and TRBJ2-2, with 8 bases identical to TRBD1. Per germline, CDR1 LNHNV and CDR2 YYDKDF (reference sequence). This CDR3 contains 16 residues. The ends lost 5 bases at V and 3 bases at J; junction bases unmatched: 8. CDR3 nucleotide sequence: TGTGCCACCAGCGATGGACAGGGCGGTGACACCGGGGAGCTGTTTTTT. Protein product: CATSDGQGGDTGELFF.

V gene TRBV7-3 combines with J gene TRBJ2-1, with 8 bases aligning to TRBD2. The germline CDR1 and CDR2 sequences are SGHTA and FQGTGA. V lost 1 base, J lost 4 bases, and 3 bases stayed unmatched. The CDR3 is made up of 15 amino acids. The CDR3 sequence is CASSLSGGLYNEQFF. In nucleotides, the CDR3 is TGTGCCAGCAGCTTAAGCGGGGGGCTTTACAATGAGCAGTTCTTC.

This rearrangement joins TRBV7-3 to TRBJ2-1; D remains unclear. CDR3 size: 14 residues. V gave up 1 base and J gave up 3 bases, with 7 bases separating them. Germline CDR1 and CDR2: SGHTA and FQGTGA. CDR3 sequence: CASSLNFGYNEQFF. CDR3 DNA: TGTGCCAGCAGCTTAAATTTCGGCTACAATGAGCAGTTCTTC.

The V call is TRBV14, the J call TRBJ2-3, with D possibly being TRBD2 (6 bases). Germline assignment: CDR1 SGHDN and CDR2 FVKESK. This CDR3 region has 17 residues. V was shortened by 1 base and J by 3 bases, with 17 bases between the two germline ends. CDR3 sequence reads: CASSQGIPTRRTDTQYF. CDR3 bases: TGTGCCAGCAGCCAAGGTATCCCGACTAGAAGGACAGATACGCAGTATTTT.

The CDR3 DNA follows: TGTGCCTGGAGGGCAGGGCCATCCTACAATGAGCAGTTCTTC. It yields the protein CAWRAGPSYNEQFF. This sequence joins TRBV30 and TRBJ2-1; maybe TRBD1 (5 bases). CDR1 is GTSNPN, CDR2 SVGIG, per germline (reference sequence). The CDR3 is 14 residues long. Trimming shortened V by 3 bases and J by 1 base, and 10 bases separated the two germline ends.

J is TRBJ2-7 and V is TRBV6-1; unclear D gene. The germline V and J ends were trimmed by 3 bases and 2 bases, with 8 bases remaining between them. This CDR3 spans 13 amino acids. The germline gives CDR1 MNHNS, CDR2 SASEGT. The CDR3 is CASSDRTTYEQYF. CDR3 nucleotide sequence: TGTGCCAGCAGTGACAGGACCACCTACGAGCAGTACTTC.

The chain recombines TRBV30 with TRBJ1-2; the D is unclear. Germline V CDR1 and CDR2: GTSNPN, SVGIG (reference sequence). This CDR3 has 14 residues. The V end lost 3 bases, the J end lost 4 bases, and 15 bases lay between the germline ends. For the CDR3, the DNA is TGTGCCTGGAGGCTTCCTGGGAGCCCCTATGGCTACACCTTC. Its protein is CAWRLPGSPYGYTF. The whole variable domain, remainder taken from reference TRBV30 and TRBJ1-2, is SQTIHQWPATLVQPVGSPLSLECTVEGTSNPNLYWYRQAAGRGLQLLFYSVGIGQISSEVPQNLSASRPQDRQFILSSKKLLLSDSGFYLCAWRLPGSPYGYTFGSGTRLTVV.

The chain employs TRBV19 and TRBJ1-1, with TRBD1 matching 8 bases. The CDR3 spans 15 residues. Trimming cost V 5 bases and J 0 bases; bases outside gene matches: 5. Per germline, CDR1 LNHDA and CDR2 SQIVND (reference sequence). CDR3 protein: CASSRDRTMNTEAFF. The CDR3 DNA reads TGTGCCAGTAGTCGGGACAGGACCATGAACACTGAAGCTTTCTTT.

This clone was counted once. This rearrangement joins TRBV5-1 to TRBJ1-2; possible D gene TRBD1, 6 bases. V lost 4 bases to trimming and J lost 1 base, with 14 bases between them. This CDR3 has 15 residues. Looked up from germline, CDR1 is SGHRS and CDR2 is YFSETQ. This CDR3 is CASSADSPVNYGYTF. Written as DNA, the CDR3 is TGCGCCAGCAGCGCGGACAGTCCCGTTAACTATGGCTACACCTTC. Full variable domain (missing parts from reference TRBV5-1 and TRBJ1-2): KAGVTQTPRYLIKTRGQQVTLSCSPISGHRSVSWYQQTPGQGLQFLFEYFSETQRNKGNFPGRFSGRQFSNSRSEMNVSTLELGDSALYLCASSADSPVNYGYTFGSGTRLTVV.

The chain employs TRBV30 and TRBJ2-6; D not resolved. This CDR3 is 14 amino acids long. Germline assignment: CDR1 GTSNPN and CDR2 SVGIG (reference sequence). Trimming cost V 7 bases and J 0 bases, with 10 bases left between them. The CDR3 sequence: CAYDALSGANVLTF. The CDR3 coding sequence is TGTGCCTATGATGCCCTCTCTGGGGCCAACGTCCTGACTTTC.

In DNA, the CDR3 is TGTGCCAGCGGGGGGACAGCCTATGGCTACACCTTC. Translated, it gives CASGGTAYGYTF. This rearrangement joins TRBV6-6 to TRBJ1-2; TRBD1 agrees at 7 bases. After removal of 8 bases from V and 4 bases from J, the junction contained 4 bases not matched to a gene. Germline CDR1 is MNHNY and CDR2 is SVGAGI (reference sequence). The CDR3 runs 12 residues.

This clone has more than one count but fewer than ten. V usage is TRBV2 and J usage is TRBJ2-7, with D hard to call. The CDR3 contains 13 residues. CDR1 and CDR2 from the germline V gene are SNHLY and FYNNEI. The ends were cut back, 5 bases at V and 6 bases at J, with 14 bases in the middle. DNA for the CDR3: TGTGCCAGCAGTTCCTCCACGGTCCCCGAGCAGTACTTC. Amino acids: CASSSSTVPEQYF. The whole variable domain, remainder taken from reference TRBV2 and TRBJ2-7, is EPEVTQTPSHQVTQMGQEVILRCVPISNHLYFYWYRQILGQKVEFLVSFYNNEISEKSEIFDDQFSVERPDGSNFTLKIRSTKLEDSAMYFCASSSSTVPEQYFGPGTRLTVT.

The rearrangement uses TRBV19 and TRBJ1-4; a possible D gene is TRBD1 (5 bases). V was clipped by 10 bases and J by 4 bases, with 19 bases between them. Germline V CDR1 and CDR2: LNHDA, SQIVND (reference sequence). The CDR3 has 15 amino acids. Written as DNA, the CDR3 is TGTGCCACCTCAGACAGCCGAATAATTAATGAAAAACTGTTTTTT. Protein product: CATSDSRIINEKLFF.

The chain joins TRBV6-5 to TRBJ2-5; 7 bases agree with TRBD2. Trimming took 8 bases from V and 7 from J; bases not matched to a gene: 13. This CDR3 is 14 amino acids long. Germline V CDR1 and CDR2: MNHEY, SVGAGI. CDR3 sequence (DNA): TGTGCCAGCGGGAGCGGGGATATCCTTGGGACCCAGTACTTC. This codes for CASGSGDILGTQYF.

The rearrangement joins TRBV20-1 to TRBJ2-3; no clear D gene. Per germline, CDR1 DFQATT and CDR2 SNEGSKA (reference sequence). Trimming took off 8 bases at V and 2 bases at J, with 8 bases between the two ends. The CDR3 is 11 residues long. This CDR3 reads CSSRITDTQYF. As DNA, the CDR3 is TGCAGTTCCCGCATCACAGATACGCAGTATTTT.